This T cell receptor (beta chain) was observed in a study of CXCR3-negative and CXCR3-positive naive CD8 T cells. The study, taken as a whole, reports: The study found more hydrophobic TRB CDR3s in CXCR3-positive naive cells than in CXCR3-negative naive cells.

In the case of this clonotype: Its target is not known.

It was by 5' RACE with UMI labels that the TRB cDNA libraries were prepared. Using the 5' RACE reads, TCRdb records one entry per CDR3 protein without DNA. The table for this sample gives about 120,000 distinct CDR3 sequences. The germline V gene encodes CDR1 SQVTM and CDR2 ANQGSEA. The CDR3 totals 16 residues. The sample consisted of naive CXCR3+ CD8+ T cells from blood. Subset of the sample: CD45RO-CCR7+CD27+CD95- naive CD8+ T cells expressing CXCR3 (TNR3+). This clonotype was sampled from a human donor in good health. Some clones in this sample may be carry-over from other donors' samples. The rearrangement joins TRBV29-1 to TRBJ1-2; TCRdb picks TRBD1, but there is no DNA to check that call. The CDR3 sequence: CSAPAQGDRGTYGYTF.